A selection of T cell receptor beta chains follows, all from one sample in a study of cytomegalovirus exposure and HLA in healthy donors. Produced via immunoSEQ multiplex PCR; TCRdb's table is partial and in-frame only. This table has 100,000 to 150,000 clones, about 82% appearing once. The material sequenced was PBMCs. All receptors come from a boy aged 5 to 17 in good health and CMV-seronegative. Both conserved end residues are part of each CDR3. Fields, in order: clone size, D gene, V gene, J gene, CDR3 DNA, CDR3 protein. A D gene is named only where the DNA matches it firmly. Not all rows give a size; the values are once, few, many and, for expanded clones, a class.

.	.	TRBV9	TRBJ2-1	TGTGCCAGCAGCGTAACAGACAGCTCCTACAATGAGCAGTTCTTC	CASSVTDSSYNEQFF
.	TRBD1	TRBV2	TRBJ1-2	TGTGCCAGCAGAAGGGACAGGTCCTCAAACTATGGCTACACCTTC	CASRRDRSSNYGYTF
.	.	TRBV6-5	TRBJ2-1	TGTGCCAGCAGTTTCGGGGGACGATCGCTTAGGAATGAGCAGTTCTTC	CASSFGGRSLRNEQFF
.	TRBD2	TRBV6-1	TRBJ2-3	TGTGCCAGCAGTGCCAGGACTAGCGGGAGTCAAGATACGCAGTATTTT	CASSARTSGSQDTQYF
once	.	TRBV1	TRBJ2-7	TGCACCAGCAGCCAAGCCGGGACTAGCGGGAGGAGGTACGAGCAGTACTTC	CTSSQAGTSGRRYEQYF
.	.	TRBV10-3	TRBJ1-1	TGTGCCATCAGCGACAACCCCTCGGCCACTGAAGCTTTCTTT	CAISDNPSATEAFF
.	.	TRBV7-3	TRBJ1-2	TGTGCCAGCAGCTTAGGGGGCGGTAACTATGGCTACACCTTC	CASSLGGGNYGYTF
.	.	TRBV4-3	TRBJ2-2	TGCGCCAGCAGCCAAGATCTGGCGGGCCTCACCGGGGAGCTGTTTTTT	CASSQDLAGLTGELFF
.	.	TRBV7-2	TRBJ2-7	TGTGCCAGCAGCCCTGCCGGAGGAGAGCAGTACTTC	CASSPAGGEQYF
.	.	TRBV30	TRBJ2-4	TGTGCCTGGTCGGATCCCTCAGGAAACATTCAGTACTTC	CAWSDPSGNIQYF
few	TRBD1	TRBV4-1	TRBJ1-2	TGCGCCAGCAGCCAAGAGTCGGCAGGGGGCTATGGCTACACCTTC	CASSQESAGGYGYTF
.	TRBD2	TRBV5-4	TRBJ2-7	TGTGCCAGCAGCTTAACTAGCGGGAGGGCCATGCCATCCTACGAGCAGTACTTC	CASSLTSGRAMPSYEQYF
.	TRBD2	TRBV11-2	TRBJ2-5	TGTGCCAGCAGCTTTACGCCGGGACTAGCGGAAGAGACCCAGTACTTC	CASSFTPGLAEETQYF
once	.	TRBV9	TRBJ2-5	TGTGCCAGCAGCGAGGACTACCTCCAAGAGACCCAGTACTTC	CASSEDYLQETQYF
few	TRBD1	TRBV2	TRBJ1-2	TGTGCCAGCAGTGAAGCGGCGACAGGGGTAGGCTATGGCTACACCTTC	CASSEAATGVGYGYTF
.	TRBD2	TRBV7-6	TRBJ2-1	TGTGCCAGCAGCTTAGGTTTAGCGGGTAGCGATGAGCAGTTCTTC	CASSLGLAGSDEQFF
once	.	TRBV30	TRBJ1-1	TGTGCCTGGAGCTTGACGGGAGGTAATGAAGCTTTCTTT	CAWSLTGGNEAFF
.	TRBD2	TRBV27	TRBJ2-3	TGTGCCAGCAGTTTACCCCGACTAGCGGACAACACAGATACGCAGTATTTT	CASSLPRLADNTDTQYF
once	.	TRBV14	TRBJ2-2	TGTGCCACCAGACCAACTAACAGGGACCTTGGCGCCGGGGAGCTGTTTTTT	CATRPTNRDLGAGELFF
.	TRBD1	TRBV4-1	TRBJ2-7	TGCGCCAGCAGCCAAGATCGGACAGGGTCGGGCGAGCAGTACTTC	CASSQDRTGSGEQYF
.	.	TRBV30	TRBJ2-7	TGTGCCTGGAGTTCCAGCGCATCCTACGAGCAGTACTTC	CAWSSSASYEQYF
.	TRBD2	TRBV27	TRBJ2-3	TGTGCCAGCAGTTGGACTAGCGGGGCTTCTGGAGATACGCAGTATTTT	CASSWTSGASGDTQYF
.	TRBD1	TRBV29-1	TRBJ1-1	TGCAGCGTCCGACAGGGCTTGAACACTGAAGCTTTCTTT	CSVRQGLNTEAFF
.	TRBD2	TRBV6-5	TRBJ2-1	TGTGCCAGCAGTAATCTAGCGGGAGCCAACAATGAGCAGTTCTTC	CASSNLAGANNEQFF
.	.	TRBV2	TRBJ1-5	TGTGCCAGCAGTGGACGGGGGGCTTACGGCAATCAGCCCCAGCATTTT	CASSGRGAYGNQPQHF
.	.	TRBV25-1	TRBJ2-7	TGTGCCAGCAGTGATTCACAAGAGCAGTACTTC	CASSDSQEQYF
few	.	TRBV19	TRBJ1-1	TGTGCCAGTAGTATTAGGCCCCCGGGGGTCGGAGCCACTGAAGCTTTCTTT	CASSIRPPGVGATEAFF
once	.	TRBV7-2	TRBJ1-1	TGTGCCAGCAGCTTAGGGGGCAGGGCTGAAGCTTTCTTT	CASSLGGRAEAFF
.	TRBD1	TRBV25-1	TRBJ2-2	TGTGCCAGCAGTAAGACAGGGGGAGGCACCGGGGAGCTGTTTTTT	CASSKTGGGTGELFF
.	.	TRBV5-4	TRBJ1-1	TGTGCCAGCAGCGAGGACAGCCAGAACACTGAAGCTTTCTTT	CASSEDSQNTEAFF
.	TRBD2	TRBV4-2	TRBJ2-2	TGTGCCAGCAGCCAGCAGGGGCGGGAGGTTGGAACCGGGGAGCTGTTTTTT	CASSQQGREVGTGELFF
.	TRBD2	TRBV4-1	TRBJ2-7	TGCGCCAGCAGCCAAGAGGTGACGGGAGGGCTCGACGAGCAGTACTTC	CASSQEVTGGLDEQYF
.	.	TRBV6-5	TRBJ1-2	TGTGCCAGCACCCCCGGACAGTGGGATGGCTACACCTTC	CASTPGQWDGYTF
.	TRBD2	TRBV7-2	TRBJ2-7	TGTGCCAGCAGCTTAGGGTGGGAGGGCCCCTACGAGCAGTACTTC	CASSLGWEGPYEQYF
.	.	TRBV7-9	TRBJ2-3	TGTGCCAGCAGCCTAGGGGTTAGCGGAAGCACAGATACGCAGTATTTT	CASSLGVSGSTDTQYF
.	TRBD1	TRBV7-9	TRBJ2-4	TGTGCCAGCAGCTTAGGGTTCGCAGGGGGAAAAAACATTCAGTACTTC	CASSLGFAGGKNIQYF
.	TRBD2	TRBV10-3	TRBJ2-3	TGTGCCGTCACTAGCGTTAGCACAGATACGCAGTATTTT	CAVTSVSTDTQYF
.	TRBD2	TRBV6-6	TRBJ2-7	TGTGCCAGCAGTTACTCGGGCGGGAGTAGGTACGAGCAGTACTTC	CASSYSGGSRYEQYF
.	TRBD2	TRBV7-9	TRBJ2-3	TGTGCCAGCAGCTTAGAGGGGAGGGCCACAGATACGCAGTATTTT	CASSLEGRATDTQYF
.	.	TRBV2	TRBJ2-7	TGTGCCAGCAGCGAGGGGGACGGCTACGAGCAGTACTTC	CASSEGDGYEQYF
.	TRBD1	TRBV11-3	TRBJ1-1	TGTGCCAGCAACCCGCAGGGGGGAACTGAAGCTTTCTTT	CASNPQGGTEAFF
once	TRBD1	TRBV7-9	TRBJ2-7	TGTGCCAGCAGCCAGGGACAGGGGGCGCGGGAGCAGTACTTC	CASSQGQGAREQYF
.	TRBD2	TRBV4-3	TRBJ2-7	TGCGCCAGCAGCCAAGATATGGGCGGGAGCGACGAGCAGTACTTC	CASSQDMGGSDEQYF
few	.	TRBV6-6	TRBJ2-3	TGTGCCAGCAGTGAGATGGATACGCAGTATTTT	CASSEMDTQYF
.	.	TRBV4-1	TRBJ2-5	TGCGCCAGCAGCCTGAGGCGGGCCAACCAAGAGACCCAGTACTTC	CASSLRRANQETQYF
.	TRBD1	TRBV7-9	TRBJ2-1	TGTGCCAGCAGCTTAGGGAGGGGACAGGGGGAGGAAAATGAGCAGTTCTTC	CASSLGRGQGEENEQFF
.	.	TRBV29-1	TRBJ2-2	TGCAGCGCACTGAACACCGGGGAGCTGTTTTTT	CSALNTGELFF
.	.	TRBV27	TRBJ2-2	TGTGCCAGCAGTTTTTATGTGACAGTTAACACCGGGGAGCTGTTTTTT	CASSFYVTVNTGELFF
few	.	TRBV25-1	TRBJ1-1	TGTGCCAGCGCTTCGGAGGGTTTGAACACTGAAGCTTTCTTT	CASASEGLNTEAFF
few	.	TRBV5-4	TRBJ2-7	TGTGCCAGCAGCTTGTATAGCGGCTACGAGCAGTACTTC	CASSLYSGYEQYF
.	.	TRBV30	TRBJ1-2	TGTGCCTGGAGTACGGGACTGGATAGCTACACCTTC	CAWSTGLDSYTF
.	TRBD2	TRBV5-4	TRBJ2-3	TGTGCCAGCAGGAAACTAGCGGAGAACACAGATACGCAGTATTTT	CASRKLAENTDTQYF
.	.	TRBV6-5	TRBJ2-1	TGTGCCAGCAGTTACTCTGTGTTGAGTGAGCAGTTCTTC	CASSYSVLSEQFF
.	TRBD2	TRBV15	TRBJ2-1	TGTGCCACCAGCAGAGACCTAGCGGGAGGGGTCAATGAGCAGTTCTTC	CATSRDLAGGVNEQFF
few	.	TRBV5-1	TRBJ2-5	TGCGCCAGCAGCTTGTTCCTAGAAGAGACCCAGTACTTC	CASSLFLEETQYF
.	TRBD2	TRBV13	TRBJ2-7	TGTGCCAGCAGCCCGTCTAGCGGGGACTCCTACGAGCAGTACTTC	CASSPSSGDSYEQYF
.	TRBD2	TRBV5-1	TRBJ2-1	TGCGCCAGCAGCTTGGTAGCGGGGGGGGACTACAATGAGCAGTTCTTC	CASSLVAGGDYNEQFF
.	.	TRBV27	TRBJ1-1	TGTGCCAGTACAGGGCCCAACACTGAAGCTTTCTTT	CASTGPNTEAFF
once	TRBD1	TRBV5-5	TRBJ2-3	TGTGCCAGCAGCGTACAGACCGGGACAGGGGGTTCAGATACGCAGTATTTT	CASSVQTGTGGSDTQYF
.	TRBD1	TRBV29-1	TRBJ1-1	TGCAGCGCTAGGACAGGGGGATTGAACACTGAAGCTTTCTTT	CSARTGGLNTEAFF